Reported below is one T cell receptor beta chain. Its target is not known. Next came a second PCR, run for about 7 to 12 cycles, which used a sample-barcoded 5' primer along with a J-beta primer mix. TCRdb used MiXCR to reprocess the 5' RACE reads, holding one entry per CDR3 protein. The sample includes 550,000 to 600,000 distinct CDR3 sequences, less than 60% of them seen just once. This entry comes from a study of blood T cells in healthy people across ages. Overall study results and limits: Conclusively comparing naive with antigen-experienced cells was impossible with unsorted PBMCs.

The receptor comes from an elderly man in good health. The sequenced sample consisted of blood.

The CDR3 DNA is TGTGCCAGCAGCCAAAGGGGGCTAGATACGCAGTATTTT. Its protein is CASSQRGLDTQYF. The genes are TRBV3-1 and TRBJ2-3, with 7 bases that match TRBD1. V shed 2 bases, J shed 5 bases, and the junction held 1 base outside the gene matches. This CDR3 is built from 13 residues. CDR1 LGHDT and CDR2 YNNKEL come from the germline V gene (reference sequence).